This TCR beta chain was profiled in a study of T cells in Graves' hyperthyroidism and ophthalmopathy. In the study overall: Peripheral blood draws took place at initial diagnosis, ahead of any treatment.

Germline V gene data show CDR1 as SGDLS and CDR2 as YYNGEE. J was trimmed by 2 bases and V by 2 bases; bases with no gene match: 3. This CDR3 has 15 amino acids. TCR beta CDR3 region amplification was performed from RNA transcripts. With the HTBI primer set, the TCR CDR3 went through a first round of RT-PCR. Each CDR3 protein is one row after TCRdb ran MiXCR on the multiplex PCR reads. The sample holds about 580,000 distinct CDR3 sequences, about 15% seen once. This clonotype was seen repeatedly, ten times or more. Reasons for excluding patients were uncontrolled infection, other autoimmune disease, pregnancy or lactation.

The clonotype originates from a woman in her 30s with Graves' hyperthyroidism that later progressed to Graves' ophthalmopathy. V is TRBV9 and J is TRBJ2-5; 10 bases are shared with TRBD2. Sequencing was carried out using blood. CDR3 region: CASSVLAGAQETQYF. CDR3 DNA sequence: TGTGCCAGCAGCGTCCTAGCGGGAGCGCAAGAGACCCAGTACTTC.